The rows below give T cell receptor beta chains drawn from one sample of a study of T cell clones after liver transplantation. Some clones are missing from TCRdb's copy, which holds only in-frame ones; the method was immunoSEQ multiplex PCR. The profile covers 50,000 or so clones, with approximately 71% appearing a single time and over 9.5% taken by the ten largest. Here the sequenced sample was CD4+ T cells from blood, taken 54 months after liver transplant. These receptors originate from a human patient who received a liver transplant. Some of these T cells may belong to the graft donor. Both conserved end residues are part of each CDR3. The D gene is left open where the match is weak. Part of the rows lack a size; the others show once, few, many or a class for expanded clones.

V gene	clone size	D gene	J gene	CDR3 DNA	CDR3 protein
TRBV7-3	NA	NA	TRBJ2-1	TGTGCCAGCAGCTTAGGACCAGACAATGAGCAGTTCTTC	CASSLGPDNEQFF
TRBV6-5	NA	TRBD1	TRBJ2-1	TGTGCCAGCAGTTACTCAGGGACAGCGCACAATGAGCAGTTCTTC	CASSYSGTAHNEQFF
TRBV18	few	NA	TRBJ1-3	TGTGCCAGCTCGGCACAACTCGGACAGCACTCTGGAAACACCATATATTTT	CASSAQLGQHSGNTIYF
TRBV5-1	NA	TRBD1	TRBJ2-7	TGCGCCAGCAGCACCGGGACAGGGGGCTACGAGCAGTACTTC	CASSTGTGGYEQYF
TRBV30	NA	NA	TRBJ2-7	TGTGCCTGGACCCGCGGTAACTCCTACGAGCAGTACTTC	CAWTRGNSYEQYF
TRBV4-1	NA	NA	TRBJ2-1	TGCGCCAGCAGCCAACTATTGACCCTTGACAATGAGCAGTTCTTC	CASSQLLTLDNEQFF
TRBV7-2	NA	NA	TRBJ1-2	TGTGCCAGCAGCTTAGTTAACTATGGCTACACCTTC	CASSLVNYGYTF
TRBV15	NA	NA	TRBJ1-4	TGTGCCACCAGCAGAGGCACAAATGAAAAACTGTTTTTT	CATSRGTNEKLFF
TRBV30	few	NA	TRBJ2-5	TGTGCCTGGAGTGTGGGAAGCACCCAGTACTTC	CAWSVGSTQYF
TRBV27	NA	TRBD1	TRBJ2-7	TGTGCCAGCAGTTTCTCTGACAGGGTGACCAACGAGCAGTACTTC	CASSFSDRVTNEQYF
TRBV27	NA	NA	TRBJ1-5	TGTGCCAGCAGTTTTCGTAATCAGCCCCAGCATTTT	CASSFRNQPQHF
TRBV7-2	NA	NA	TRBJ2-1	TGTGCCAGCAGCCGCGAGGGGTTTGGATACAATGAGCAGTTCTTC	CASSREGFGYNEQFF
TRBV6-4	NA	TRBD1	TRBJ2-2	TGTGCCAGCAGTGTCGACAGGGCAGCCGGGGAGCTGTTTTTT	CASSVDRAAGELFF
TRBV6-1	NA	NA	TRBJ2-7	TGTGCCAGCAGTGAAGACGTCCGCTCCTACGAGCAGTACTTC	CASSEDVRSYEQYF
TRBV5-6	NA	NA	TRBJ1-3	TGTGCCAGCAGCGAGGGGTCTTTCCCTGGAAACACCATATATTTT	CASSEGSFPGNTIYF
TRBV19	once	TRBD2	TRBJ2-2	TGTGCCAGTAGTTCTGGGACTACGGGGACCGGGGAGCTGTTTTTT	CASSSGTTGTGELFF
TRBV7-3	NA	TRBD2	TRBJ2-7	TGTGCCAGCAGCTCGCGGGGAAGCGGGGTCTCCTACGAGCAGTACTTC	CASSSRGSGVSYEQYF
TRBV14	NA	NA	TRBJ2-7	TGTGCCAGCAGCCAAGGACAGTCATACTCCTACGAGCAGTACTTC	CASSQGQSYSYEQYF
TRBV19	few	NA	TRBJ1-1	TGTGCCAGTAGTATCCAGTCGGCAGGGCTGAACACTGAAGCTTTCTTT	CASSIQSAGLNTEAFF
TRBV7-8	once	TRBD2	TRBJ2-7	TGTGCCAGCAGCCTATTACAGCGGGGGCCCTACGAGCAGTACTTC	CASSLLQRGPYEQYF
TRBV7-8	NA	NA	TRBJ1-3	TGTGCCAGCAGCTTAGAGGTCGCTGGAAACACCATATATTTT	CASSLEVAGNTIYF
TRBV5-1	few	NA	TRBJ1-2	TGCGCCAGCAGCTTGGTAGCAGCATCCTCGTATGGCTACACCTTC	CASSLVAASSYGYTF
TRBV7-9	NA	TRBD2	TRBJ2-7	TGTGCCAGCAGCCCTCCGGGACTAGCCACCTACGAGCAGTACTTC	CASSPPGLATYEQYF
TRBV10-3	NA	NA	TRBJ1-1	TGTGCCATCAGGGGCGGGAACACTGAAGCTTTCTTT	CAIRGGNTEAFF
TRBV29-1	NA	NA	TRBJ2-7	TGCAGCGTTGAAAAGAGGAACGAGCAGTACTTC	CSVEKRNEQYF
TRBV18	NA	TRBD1	TRBJ1-5	TGTGCCAGCTCACCAACGGGGACAGGGAGTCAGCCCCAGCATTTT	CASSPTGTGSQPQHF
TRBV7-9	NA	NA	TRBJ2-1	TGTGCCAGCAGCCAGACAGATACGTGGCAGTTCTTC	CASSQTDTWQFF
TRBV7-9	NA	NA	TRBJ1-1	TGTGCCAGCAGCTTAGCGGGCCCAGCTGAAGCTTTCTTT	CASSLAGPAEAFF
TRBV5-6	NA	NA	TRBJ1-2	TGTGCCAGCAGCTTAGGGTATGGCTACACCTTC	CASSLGYGYTF
TRBV6-1	NA	TRBD1	TRBJ1-1	TGTGCCAGCAGTGAGAGGGGGCTCACTGAAGCTTTCTTT	CASSERGLTEAFF
TRBV2	few	NA	TRBJ2-1	TGTGCCAGCTCCGGGGTCGAGCAGTTCTTC	CASSGVEQFF
TRBV9	NA	TRBD2	TRBJ2-5	TGTGCCAGCAGCACTAGCGGGATAGGGCAAGAGACCCAGTACTTC	CASSTSGIGQETQYF
TRBV29-1	NA	TRBD1	TRBJ1-5	TGCAGCGTCGCAGGGGGCCGCAATCAGCCCCAGCATTTT	CSVAGGRNQPQHF
TRBV28	medium-sized	TRBD2	TRBJ2-3	TGTGCCAGCAGTTTCTCGGGACTAGGAAAAGGCGCAGATACGCAGTATTTT	CASSFSGLGKGADTQYF
TRBV4-1	NA	TRBD1	TRBJ2-7	TGCGCCAGCAGGAGCCCGGGACAGGGGAGCGAGCAGTACTTC	CASRSPGQGSEQYF
TRBV2	NA	NA	TRBJ1-2	TGTGCCAGCAGTGCCACAAACAATGGCTACACCTTC	CASSATNNGYTF
TRBV4-1	few	TRBD1	TRBJ1-1	TGCGCCAGCAGCCTAAGGGACAGGGGGCCTGGGAACACTGAAGCTTTCTTT	CASSLRDRGPGNTEAFF
TRBV7-8	NA	NA	TRBJ2-7	TGTGCCAGCAGCTTAGCTAGCGGACTTGGGCGGGAGCAGTACTTC	CASSLASGLGREQYF
TRBV19	NA	NA	TRBJ2-1	TGTGCCAGTAGTATAGATCCCCCTTCTGTCACCTACAATGAGCAGTTCTTC	CASSIDPPSVTYNEQFF
TRBV27	NA	NA	TRBJ1-2	TGTGCCAGCAGCTTGAAGTGGGCTGCTAACTATGGCTACACCTTC	CASSLKWAANYGYTF
TRBV27	NA	NA	TRBJ1-5	TGTGCCAGCAGTTTGGAGGGCCCCTATCAGCCCCAGCATTTT	CASSLEGPYQPQHF
TRBV9	few	NA	TRBJ1-6	TGTGCCAGCAGCGTAGATGGGGGGGAAGTTTCACCCCTCCACTTT	CASSVDGGEVSPLHF
TRBV7-9	NA	NA	TRBJ2-3	TGTGCCAGCAGCCCTATGACAGGATCCACAGATACGCAGTATTTT	CASSPMTGSTDTQYF
TRBV5-6	NA	NA	TRBJ2-2	TGTGCCAGCAGCTCTCAGGGAGGTTCCGGGGAGCTGTTTTTT	CASSSQGGSGELFF
TRBV2	NA	TRBD1	TRBJ1-3	TGTGCCAGCAGAGACAGGGCCGGTAACACCATATATTTT	CASRDRAGNTIYF
TRBV15	NA	TRBD2	TRBJ2-7	TGTGCCACCAGCAGAGATTTGGTGCGGGGGGGGCCGATCGAGCAGTACTTC	CATSRDLVRGGPIEQYF
TRBV7-9	NA	TRBD1	TRBJ1-3	TGTGCCAGCAGCCTTATGGGACAGGGGGGAAACACCATATATTTT	CASSLMGQGGNTIYF